A selection of T cell receptor beta chains follows, all from one sample in a study of cytomegalovirus exposure and HLA in healthy donors. Sequencing was performed with immunoSEQ multiplex PCR; in TCRdb, only in-frame clones are kept and a portion is missing. The sample records over 150,000 clones, 80% to 90% being singletons. The source material was PBMCs. Source of these receptors: a woman under 40 in good health and CMV-seropositive. The CDR3 runs from the conserved cysteine through the conserved F or W.

j_call v_call cdr3_aa
TRBJ2-4 TRBV11-1 CASSLYLLGGIQYF
TRBJ2-3 TRBV10-3 CAIGGASTDTQYF
TRBJ2-1 TRBV4-3 CASSPFPPLAGDYNEQFF
TRBJ2-7 TRBV19 CASSIDRQGSEQYF
TRBJ2-2 TRBV19 CASSNTGGTGELFF
TRBJ1-4 TRBV5-1 CASSYTGWNEKLFF
TRBJ2-3 TRBV10-3 CAISESMRDTQYF
TRBJ1-4 TRBV5-8 CASSYIRVNGNEKLFF
TRBJ1-2 TRBV19 CATRQGAGYGYTF
TRBJ2-4 TRBV30 CAWVGSGKKNIQYF
TRBJ1-5 TRBV27 CASSLRQGNQPQHF
TRBJ2-7 TRBV28 CASSRGGREQYF
TRBJ2-2 TRBV4-1 CASSHKPRGQGSHTGELFF
TRBJ2-3 TRBV7-2 CASSSYSTTDTQYF
TRBJ1-6 TRBV9 CASSVDPGGRVYNSPLHF
TRBJ2-1 TRBV11-1 CASSLGRGVYNEQFF
TRBJ1-6 TRBV6-5 CASRGQGRNSPLHF
TRBJ2-3 TRBV7-9 CASSFSAGGDPQYF
TRBJ2-2 TRBV7-2 CASSLGAGELFF
TRBJ1-2 TRBV5-1 CASSLVGSEGYGYTF
TRBJ1-4 TRBV28 CASSLGAVNEKLFF
TRBJ1-1 TRBV4-2 CASSQDHRPNTEAFF
TRBJ1-2 TRBV6-5 CASSYSYAETWEGYTF
TRBJ2-5 TRBV28 CASSLNLAETQYF
TRBJ2-2 TRBV7-3 CASSPRGGGSPGELFF
TRBJ1-4 TRBV4-3 CASSPGQGNEKLFF
TRBJ2-2 TRBV18 CASSPPVALAGTTGELFF
TRBJ2-3 TRBV11-2 CASSEDRYSTDTQYF
TRBJ1-1 TRBV7-9 CASSLARGEAFF
TRBJ1-4 TRBV6-6 CASSYRQPNEKLFF
TRBJ2-3 TRBV5-1 CASSLRLAGGTSTDTQYF
TRBJ1-2 TRBV9 CASSRQGGVTNYGYTF
TRBJ1-2 TRBV9 CASSAWGRGRDGYTF
TRBJ2-2 TRBV19 CAANARDRGYAGELFF
TRBJ1-1 TRBV11-2 CASSTPHQGNTEAFF
TRBJ1-3 TRBV7-2 CASSLLWTGTGNTIYF
TRBJ1-4 TRBV4-2 CASSQDRAGREKLFF
TRBJ2-6 TRBV6-6 CASIIQEDSGANVLTF
TRBJ1-2 TRBV15 CATGSGGGYTF
TRBJ1-5 TRBV6-5 CASSLANQPQHF
TRBJ1-1 TRBV11-2 CASSGLEGMNTEAFF
TRBJ2-1 TRBV19 CASSIRGLSYNEQFF
TRBJ2-2 TRBV9 CASTGTNTGELFF
TRBJ2-5 TRBV5-1 CASSPGAWDRGETQYF